This T cell receptor (beta chain) is drawn from a study of beta chain features in type 1 diabetes. Points from the study as a whole: VDJ junctions from type 1 diabetes patients carried fewer insertions and larger deletions. The cDNA sequencing approach could over-represent high-TCR-expressing cells. Type 1 diabetes patients had moderately but significantly shorter TCRB CDR3s in all four CD4+ subsets. Any HLA effect on TCRB rearrangement was left unresolved by small sub-analyses.

CDR1 GTSNPN and CDR2 SVGIG come from the germline V gene (reference sequence). This CDR3 is built from 14 residues. Trimming removed 2 bases from V and 1 base from J; junction bases left unmatched: 1. It was via CD45RO/CCR7/CD25/CD127/CD95/CD27 that CD4+ naive, central memory, regulatory and stem cell-like memory cells were sorted. Every bit of the isolated RNA underwent reverse transcription, so sequencing read expressed TCRB transcripts. Some clones are missing from TCRdb's copy, which holds only in-frame ones; the method was immunoSEQ multiplex PCR. There are around 97,000 clones in the sample; 25% to 30% occur only once, and roughly 0.5% lies in the top ten. This clone appeared a few times. Its specificity is unknown.

The rearrangement joins TRBV30 to TRBJ2-5, with TRBD1 matching over 10 bases. The sample comprised central memory CD4+ T cells from blood. This TCR was recovered from a woman younger than 35 with type 1 diabetes. The CDR3: CAWSRTGGQETQYF. DNA for the CDR3: TGTGCCTGGAGTAGGACAGGGGGCCAAGAGACCCAGTACTTC.